A selection of T cell receptor beta chains follows, all from one sample in a study of beta chain features in type 1 diabetes. Here immunoSEQ multiplex PCR was the method, and the copy in TCRdb shows in-frame clones only, minus some. The sample has 200,000 to 250,000 clones; roughly an eighth are singletons. The sequencing input was naive CD4+ T cells from blood. Receptors were obtained from a woman in her forties in good health. Both conserved end residues are part of each CDR3.

TRBV5-1	CASSLEVASGYTF
TRBV5-1	CASSPGTRAGELFF
TRBV5-1	CASSGGALEDTQYF
TRBV7-9	CASSLGEPRNSNQPQHF
TRBV29-1	CSVGRGSGELFF
TRBV6-4	CASSDREPDTQYF
TRBV6-1	CASSESGLAHEQYF
TRBV10-2	CASNNLVTGGTEAFF
TRBV4-3	CASSPTPGIGGETQYF
TRBV6-5	CASSYGAGGYGYTF
TRBV5-1	CASSAGQSQETQYF
TRBV6-1	CASRDRGGVGEQYF
TRBV19	CASSKGQSSYNEQFF
TRBV19	CASTEKRLNQPQHF
TRBV9	CASSAYSGANVLTF
TRBV2	CASHTSFITDTQYF
TRBV6-1	CASSTQGLNNEQFF
TRBV19	CASCRGGTGVSNQPQHF
TRBV10-3	CAISEAGRGSPLHF
TRBV4-1	CASSRSTGYQEKLFF
TRBV19	CASSIGFFRDWFF
TRBV15	CATAPSGTGRDQPQHF
TRBV19	CASGTSRELGELFF
TRBV19	CASHKDKSSTGELFF
TRBV13	CASSSDRGSVKLFF
TRBV14	CASSQVGQRLSQYF
TRBV7-2	CASSLTSGPGTDTQYF
TRBV4-2	CASSQVGGAGGEKLFF
TRBV4-3	CASSQDSGVPNYGYTF
TRBV19	CASTNHRRGSQGETQYF
TRBV7-9	CASSSGGGYTF
TRBV5-4	CASSLATRTQETQYF
TRBV10-3	CAISPPSGGYNEQFF
TRBV6-5	CASSSTGSGSPLHF
TRBV18	CASSPPSQGVDEQYF
TRBV2	CASMRDYQETQYF
TRBV5-6	CASSLVGRGAHNEQFF
TRBV9	CASSVGEMKTEQFF
TRBV10-3	CAISETGLNQPQHF